The 9 T cell receptor beta chains reported below all come from one sample, sequenced in a study of vaccination effects on CD4 cells after COVID-19. Antigen-specific CD4+ T cell clonotypes were called by their expansion after viral peptide-pool culture in ViraFEST. Cells that had been cultured for nine to eleven days were the source of isolated CD4+ T cells. Each person got two doses of an mRNA SARS-CoV-2 vaccine, BNT162b2 or mRNA-1273. The protocol was immunoSEQ multiplex PCR, while the TCRdb copy is restricted to in-frame clones and leaves out a portion. Of 20,000 to 30,000 clones in the sample, about 70% were seen once. Antigens of these TCRs are unknown. Sequences were derived from CD4+ T cells from PBMCs cultured with SARS-CoV-2 spike peptides, sampled after COVID-19 vaccination. The receptors stem from a human donor who received a COVID-19 vaccine.

The chain combines TRBV6-5 with TRBJ1-2, with D possibly TRBD1 on 5 matching bases. The germline V gene has CDR1 MNHEY and CDR2 SVGAGI. Trimming stripped 6 bases from V and 5 bases from J, with 16 bases between. The CDR3 spans 14 residues. The CDR3 coding sequence is TGTGCCAGCAGGACAGACCTCGGGGATTATGGCTACACCTTC. Protein: CASRTDLGDYGYTF.

This clone was found once. CDR3 bases: TGTGCCAGCAGCGCGGGACTAGCGGGAGCAGAGACCCAGTACTTC. As protein: CASSAGLAGAETQYF. The gene calls are TRBV5-8 and TRBJ2-5; 14 bases fit TRBD2. The ends lost 4 bases at V and 4 bases at J; junction bases unmatched: 3. The CDR3 totals 15 residues. Germline CDR1 reads SGHTS; CDR2 reads YDEGEE.

This clone was observed a handful of times. The rearrangement joins TRBV7-9 to TRBJ2-7; TRBD1 matches at 10 bases. Germline assignment: CDR1 SEHNR and CDR2 FQNEAQ (reference sequence). The CDR3 spans 13 residues. J lost 3 bases, V lost 5 bases, and 1 base had no gene match. CDR3: CASSRTGGYEQYF. Here the CDR3 DNA reads TGTGCCAGCAGCCGGACAGGGGGCTACGAGCAGTACTTC.

The chain joins TRBV12-5 to TRBJ1-6; the D is unclear. CDR1 and CDR2 (germline): LGHNT, FRNRAP. Trimming left V 6 bases short and J 7 bases short, with 7 bases between. CDR3 length: 12 amino acids. The CDR3 here is CASGSDNSPLHF. In nucleotides, the CDR3 is TGTGCTAGTGGGTCTGACAATTCACCCCTCCACTTT.

The CDR3 DNA is TGTGCCAGCACTAACCGCGGGACAGGCGGAAACACCATATATTTT. This translates into CASTNRGTGGNTIYF. The V and J genes are TRBV2 and TRBJ1-3, with 8 bases matching TRBD1. Unmatched junction bases numbered 9, after V lost 7 bases and J lost 4 bases. The CDR3 has 15 residues. Germline V CDR1 and CDR2: SNHLY, FYNNEI. Based on the CDR3 plus reference TRBV2 and TRBJ1-3, the full variable domain is EPEVTQTPSHQVTQMGQEVILRCVPISNHLYFYWYRQILGQKVEFLVSFYNNEISEKSEIFDDQFSVERPDGSNFTLKIRSTKLEDSAMYFCASTNRGTGGNTIYFGEGSWLTVV.

The table lists this clone with a few counts. The genes are TRBV18 and TRBJ2-5; D is perhaps TRBD2 (7 bases). CDR3 size: 15 residues. Germline V gene data show CDR1 as KGHSH and CDR2 as LQKENI. The V end was cut by 1 base, the J end by 1 base, with 10 bases between. The CDR3 reads CASSPRGGPQETQYF. The CDR3 bases are TGTGCCAGCTCACCACGCGGGGGCCCCCAAGAGACCCAGTACTTC.

The chain couples TRBV5-1 to TRBJ2-3; possible D gene TRBD2, 5 bases. This CDR3 contains 15 residues. The germline gives CDR1 SGHRS, CDR2 YFSETQ. The germline V and J ends were trimmed by 0 bases and 7 bases, with 15 bases remaining between them. CDR3 sequence (DNA): TGCGCCAGCAGCTTGGCCGGGATCACGTCGAATACGCAGTATTTT. It translates to CASSLAGITSNTQYF. Looking up the rest from reference TRBV5-1 and TRBJ2-3 gives the full variable domain: KAGVTQTPRYLIKTRGQQVTLSCSPISGHRSVSWYQQTPGQGLQFLFEYFSETQRNKGNFPGRFSGRQFSNSRSEMNVSTLELGDSALYLCASSLAGITSNTQYFGPGTRLTVL.

The genes are TRBV7-8 and TRBJ2-3, with D uncertain. The CDR3 spans 15 residues. The germline V and J ends were trimmed by 1 base and 2 bases, with 10 bases remaining between them. Germline V gives CDR1 SGHVS, CDR2 FQNEAQ. As DNA, the CDR3 is TGTGCCAGCAGCTTAGTTGGCCAAACCACAGATACGCAGTATTTT. Amino acid sequence: CASSLVGQTTDTQYF.

The chain is built from TRBV13 and TRBJ2-7; tentatively, D is TRBD2 (5 bases). The CDR3 sequence is 14 residues long. Germline-derived CDR1 and CDR2 are PRHDT and FYEKMQ (reference sequence). Deletions cut 4 bases from V and 1 base from J, with 11 bases between. This chain's CDR3 is CASSSSTNSYEQYF. CDR3 bases: TGTGCCAGCAGCTCTTCGACTAATTCCTACGAGCAGTACTTC.